The 21 T cell receptor beta chains below all came from one sample that was sequenced in a study of identical twins. TCRdb passed the 5' RACE reads through MiXCR, listing each CDR3 protein once. The table shows around 960,000 distinct CDR3 sequences, with roughly 12% occurring only once. The sample was also reused in another study, on yellow fever vaccine responses in identical twins.

Material for sequencing was PBMCs. These receptor sequences come from a woman younger than 35 in good health.

This clonotype showed up just a few times. The rearrangement joins TRBV11-1 to TRBJ2-2; 13 bases map to TRBD2. CDR1 is SGHAT and CDR2 is FQDESV in the germline V gene (reference sequence). The CDR3 is 20 residues long. V gave up 0 bases and J gave up 3 bases; unmatched junction bases: 10. The CDR3: CASSLAKRTSGGGDTGELFF. The DNA of the CDR3 is TGTGCCAGCAGCTTAGCGAAGCGGACTAGCGGGGGTGGAGACACCGGGGAGCTGTTTTTT.

In this sample, this clonotype turned up a few times. The V call is TRBV7-9, the J call TRBJ2-2; possible D gene TRBD2, 6 bases. CDR1 and CDR2 (germline): SEHNR, FQNEAQ (reference sequence). V was trimmed by 6 bases and J by 2 bases, leaving 13 bases between them. The CDR3 spans 15 residues. The chain's CDR3 is CASSPGTHNTGELFF. Here the CDR3 DNA reads TGTGCCAGCAGTCCCGGGACTCACAACACCGGGGAGCTGTTTTTT. Using reference TRBV7-9 and TRBJ2-2 for the parts outside the CDR3, the full variable domain is DTGVSQNPRHKITKRGQNVTFRCDPISEHNRLYWYRQTLGQGPEFLTYFQNEAQLEKSRLLSDRFSAERPKGSFSTLEIQRTEQGDSAMYLCASSPGTHNTGELFFGEGSRLTVL.

This chain links TRBV4-1 with TRBJ1-2, with a possible D match to TRBD1 (5 bases). CDR1 MGHRA and CDR2 YSYEKL come from the germline V gene. Trimming shortened V by 2 bases and J by 2 bases, and 9 bases separated the two germline ends. There are 14 residues in the CDR3. CDR3 loop: CASSQTGLNYGYTF. For the CDR3, the DNA is TGCGCCAGCAGCCAAACGGGGCTAAACTATGGCTACACCTTC.

The V gene is TRBV10-1, the J gene TRBJ2-4; 8 bases align to TRBD1. The CDR3 covers 14 residues. Germline V gene sequence: CDR1 WNHNN, CDR2 SYGVQD (reference sequence). V lost 3 bases and J lost 6; bases outside the gene matches: 4. This CDR3 reads CASSDGGQANIQYF. The DNA of the CDR3 is TGCGCCAGCAGTGATGGGGGACAGGCAAACATTCAGTACTTC.

V is TRBV20-1 and J is TRBJ2-3; 9 nucleotides match TRBD1. Germline V gene lookup returns CDR1 DFQATT and CDR2 SNEGSKA (reference sequence). The V segment lost 6 bases and the J segment 2 bases; nucleotides outside the gene matches: 9. This CDR3 has 15 amino acids. CDR3 coding DNA: TGCAGTGCCAAGCCCGGGACAGGGTCCACAGATACGCAGTATTTT. Amino acid sequence: CSAKPGTGSTDTQYF.

This clonotype was seen repeatedly, ten times or more. The chain recombines TRBV7-2 with TRBJ2-5, with D perhaps TRBD1 (5 bases). Germline V gene sequence: CDR1 SGHTA, CDR2 FQGNSA. Trimming stripped 5 bases from V and 1 base from J, with 11 bases between. This CDR3 has 14 amino acids. The CDR3 DNA follows: TGTGCCAGCAGCCCAACAGGACCCCAAGAGACCCAGTACTTC. The encoded protein is CASSPTGPQETQYF.

This clonotype was detected a few times. V is TRBV2 and J is TRBJ2-1; D is unresolved. Germline CDR1 and CDR2: SNHLY and FYNNEI. V was trimmed by 2 bases and J by 15 bases, leaving 17 bases between them. The CDR3 runs 13 residues. The CDR3 is CASSELWGHNSFF. The CDR3 DNA is TGTGCCAGCAGTGAACTTTGGGGTCACAATTCGTTCTTC. Based on the CDR3 plus reference TRBV2 and TRBJ2-1, the full variable domain is EPEVTQTPSHQVTQMGQEVILRCVPISNHLYFYWYRQILGQKVEFLVSFYNNEISEKSEIFDDQFSVERPDGSNFTLKIRSTKLEDSAMYFCASSELWGHNSFFGPGTRLTVL.

This clonotype has more than one count but fewer than ten. This chain uses TRBV5-1 with TRBJ1-1, with a possible D match to TRBD1 (6 bases). The V and J ends lost 7 bases and 1 base respectively, with 23 bases between them. Per germline, CDR1 SGHRS and CDR2 YFSETQ. The CDR3 is made up of 17 amino acids. The CDR3 is CASSPQGSRRGNTEAFF. The CDR3 nucleotides read TGCGCCAGCTCTCCACAGGGCTCCCGGAGGGGGAACACTGAAGCTTTCTTT.

V usage is TRBV28 and J usage is TRBJ2-7; possible D gene TRBD1, 5 bases. The CDR3 extends over 13 amino acids. V was clipped by 8 bases and J by 6 bases, with 17 bases between them. From germline, CDR1 is MDHEN and CDR2 SYDVKM. The CDR3 DNA reads as TGTGCCAGCCATCCCCCAGGGATTGGCGAGCAGTACTTC. As protein: CASHPPGIGEQYF.

This clonotype was picked up a small number of times. The rearrangement joins TRBV5-1 to TRBJ2-1, with TRBD2 as a possible D gene (5 bases). V was cut by 4 bases and J by 1 base, with 12 bases left in between. Germline values: CDR1 SGHRS, CDR2 YFSETQ. The CDR3 consists of 15 residues. The CDR3, as DNA: TGCGCCAGCAGCCACCGTCGCGGGTCCTACAATGAGCAGTTCTTC. Protein: CASSHRRGSYNEQFF.

This clonotype was recorded many times. The chain couples TRBV5-1 to TRBJ2-1, with TRBD2 as a possible D gene (7 bases). The V gene lost 1 base and the J gene lost 7 bases, with 24 bases spanning the gap. Germline CDR1 SGHRS, CDR2 YFSETQ. The CDR3 is 18 residues long. The CDR3 sequence is CASSLLLSGTLGGNEQFF. In nucleotides, the CDR3 is TGCGCCAGCAGCTTGCTCTTATCCGGGACACTCGGGGGGAATGAGCAGTTCTTC.

This clonotype was seen a few times. The chain joins TRBV25-1 to TRBJ1-2, with D tentatively TRBD1 (5 bases). This CDR3 contains 12 residues. The germline CDR1 and CDR2 sequences are MGHDK and SYGVNS. V was trimmed by 6 bases and J by 7 bases, leaving 12 bases between them. The CDR3, as DNA: TGTGCCAGCAGAGCAGGGTCGGGTGGCTACACCTTC. As protein: CASRAGSGGYTF.

Many counts were recorded for this clonotype. V usage is TRBV29-1 and J usage is TRBJ2-1, with TRBD2 as a possible D gene (6 bases). Germline V CDR1 and CDR2: SQVTM, ANQGSEA. This CDR3 comprises 13 residues. The germline V and J ends were trimmed by 7 bases and 6 bases, with 16 bases remaining between them. The CDR3 DNA reads as TGCAGCGCCCGGAGGGGCGATTCCAATGAGCAGTTCTTC. Protein sequence: CSARRGDSNEQFF.

In its sample, this clonotype was seen a few times. The rearrangement joins TRBV4-2 to TRBJ1-1, with a tentative D call TRBD1 (5 bases). This CDR3 is built from 15 residues. Between the trimmed V and J ends, which lost 0 bases and 5 bases, there was a span of 13 bases. Germline loops: CDR1 LGHNA, CDR2 YNFKEQ. The CDR3 DNA sequence: TGTGCCAGCAGCCAAGATAGGCAGGGAGAGACTGAAGCTTTCTTT. Protein: CASSQDRQGETEAFF.

V and J are TRBV19 and TRBJ2-3; 7 bases fit TRBD2. Germline assignment: CDR1 LNHDA and CDR2 SQIVND (reference sequence). With V trimmed by 6 bases and J by 0 bases, 6 bases remained unmatched. There are 15 residues in the CDR3. This CDR3 reads CASRPGGSSTDTQYF. The CDR3, as DNA: TGTGCCAGTAGACCAGGCGGGAGTAGCACAGATACGCAGTATTTT.

The sample holds many counts of this clonotype. This CDR3 reads CASKNGAPWDSPLHF. The CDR3 coding sequence is TGTGCCAGCAAAAATGGGGCGCCGTGGGATTCACCCCTCCACTTT. V usage is TRBV27 and J usage is TRBJ1-6, with a weak D call TRBD1 (5 bases). Trimming removed 7 bases at V and 8 bases at J, with 18 bases between. The CDR3 sequence is 15 residues long. Germline V gives CDR1 MNHEY, CDR2 SMNVEV (reference sequence).

This clonotype was counted a few times. This CDR3 is CSAREEVYNSPLHF. The DNA for the CDR3 is TGCAGTGCTAGAGAGGAGGTTTATAATTCACCCCTCCACTTT. The chain uses TRBV20-1 and TRBJ1-6; D gene ambiguous. Between the trimmed V and J ends, which lost 0 bases and 4 bases, there was a span of 7 bases. Per germline, CDR1 DFQATT and CDR2 SNEGSKA (reference sequence). This CDR3 spans 14 amino acids.

The chain combines TRBV12-3 or TRBV12-4 with TRBJ2-7; 9 nucleotides align to TRBD1. The CDR3 runs to 16 residues. With 3 bases clipped from V and 5 bases from J, the junction kept 11 bases outside the gene matches. The CDR3 DNA follows: TGTGCCAGCAGTTTTGGGGTGGGGACAGGGATCCACGAGCAGTACTTC. Residues: CASSFGVGTGIHEQYF.

This clonotype was observed a few times. The chain has TRBV6-2 or TRBV6-3 and TRBJ2-7; D is unresolved. V shed 7 bases and J shed 2 bases, with 27 bases lying between them. The CDR3 covers 18 residues. The V gene's germline CDR1 is MNHEY and CDR2 SVGEGT. CDR3 residues: CASTKIPQPADPTYEQYF. The CDR3 DNA sequence: TGTGCCAGCACCAAAATCCCTCAACCGGCGGATCCTACCTACGAGCAGTACTTC.

This clonotype was seen only a few times. V and J are TRBV28 and TRBJ2-1; no clear D. The CDR3 extends over 13 amino acids. V shed 7 bases and J shed 0 bases, with 7 bases lying between them. CDR1 MDHEN and CDR2 SYDVKM come from the germline V gene. The CDR3, as DNA: TGTGCCAGCAAACCCAGCTCCTACAATGAGCAGTTCTTC. Its translation is CASKPSSYNEQFF.

The chain uses TRBV5-6 and TRBJ2-2; D might be TRBD2 (5 bases). Trimming removed 2 bases at V and 6 bases at J, with 14 bases between. The CDR3 length is 15 residues. CDR1 is SGHDT, CDR2 YYEEEE, per germline. The CDR3 nucleotides read TGTGCCAGCAGCTTACGGCTAGCCGTGGCCGGGGAGCTGTTTTTT. This sequence encodes CASSLRLAVAGELFF. Using reference TRBV5-6 and TRBJ2-2 for the parts outside the CDR3, the full variable domain is DAGVTQSPTHLIKTRGQQVTLRCSPKSGHDTVSWYQQALGQGPQFIFQYYEEEERQRGNFPDRFSGHQFPNYSSELNVNALLLGDSALYLCASSLRLAVAGELFFGEGSRLTVL.